The 24 T cell receptor beta chains in this list originate from one sample, sequenced in a study of monozygotic twins with inflammatory bowel disease. TCRdb reanalyzed the 5' RACE reads and collapses them to one entry per CDR3 protein, without DNA. The table lists roughly 300,000 distinct CDR3 sequences. Sequenced sample: blood. These receptor sequences come from a human donor with ulcerative colitis or Crohn's disease, or a healthy co-twin of an affected twin (not recorded which).

This chain connects TRBV14 to TRBJ2-7; there is no DNA to check the TCRdb D call of TRBD2. This CDR3 has 15 residues. From germline, CDR1 is SGHDN and CDR2 FVKESK. CDR3 residues: CASSPGLAGVGEQYF.

CDR3 sequence: CASSLGGAGSGNTIYF. The rearrangement uses TRBV12-3 or TRBV12-4 and TRBJ1-3; TCRdb's D call, TRBD1, is unchecked because there is no DNA. There are 16 residues in the CDR3.

The V gene is TRBV14, the J gene TRBJ1-4; TCRdb returns TRBD1, unconfirmable since there is no DNA. This CDR3 is 14 amino acids long. Looked up from germline, CDR1 is SGHDN and CDR2 is FVKESK. The CDR3 here is CASSQDRGNEKLFF.

This chain uses TRBV6-5 with TRBJ2-1. The CDR3 length is 15 residues. Germline CDR1 reads MNHEY; CDR2 reads SVGAGI. CDR3 in amino acids: CASSYGGSSYNEQFF.

This rearrangement joins TRBV12-3 or TRBV12-4 to TRBJ2-2; TCRdb's assignment of TRBD1 cannot be checked, as there is no DNA. The CDR3 spans 15 residues. CDR3 in amino acids: CASNTRGWATGELFF.

This rearrangement joins TRBV10-3 to TRBJ2-5; checking the TCRdb D call of TRBD2 is not possible without DNA. The CDR3 spans 18 residues. Germline CDR1 is ENHRY and CDR2 is SYGVKD. The CDR3 reads CAISEWAGISPRTETQYF.

This sequence joins TRBV12-3 or TRBV12-4 and TRBJ1-2; absent DNA, TCRdb's TRBD1 call cannot be checked. The CDR3 is 14 residues long. This chain's CDR3 is CASSPRTGLSGYTF.

This rearrangement joins TRBV20-1 to TRBJ2-5; the D call from TCRdb, TRBD2, cannot be confirmed without DNA. The CDR3 runs 13 residues. The germline V gene has CDR1 DFQATT and CDR2 SNEGSKA (reference sequence). Here the CDR3 reads CSARLALQETQYF.

CDR3 residues: CSALSPIGSTDTQYF. The chain has TRBV20-1 and TRBJ2-3; TCRdb calls TRBD1, which cannot be checked without DNA. The CDR3 runs to 15 residues. From germline, CDR1 is DFQATT and CDR2 SNEGSKA (reference sequence).

The chain links TRBV2 to TRBJ1-1; no DNA is available, so the TRBD1 call from TCRdb remains unchecked. The CDR3 runs to 13 residues. Germline CDR1 and CDR2: SNHLY and FYNNEI. The CDR3 loop is CASLPTGVTEAFF.

The chain employs TRBV7-2 and TRBJ1-6. This CDR3 is 12 amino acids long. Germline loops: CDR1 SGHTA, CDR2 FQGNSA. The CDR3 reads CASSTHLTSLHF.

The rearrangement joins TRBV4-3 to TRBJ2-3. The CDR3 totals 15 residues. CDR1 and CDR2 (germline): LGHNA, YSLEER. CDR3 sequence reads: CASSQGGSSTDTQYF.

The V gene is TRBV11-2, the J gene TRBJ1-3; there is no DNA to check the TCRdb D call of TRBD1. From germline, CDR1 is SGHAT and CDR2 FQNNGV. The CDR3 loop spans 14 amino acids. CDR3 sequence: CATPGGSSGNTIYF.

The rearrangement uses TRBV24-1 and TRBJ1-2. The germline gives CDR1 KGHDR, CDR2 SFDVKD. The CDR3 contains 11 residues. CDR3: CATSDVHGYTF.

The V call is TRBV5-1, the J call TRBJ1-2; TCRdb's D gene call, TRBD1, goes unchecked for lack of DNA. The germline V gene encodes CDR1 SGHRS and CDR2 YFSETQ. This CDR3 comprises 13 residues. The CDR3 is CASSLAQGYGYTF. Combining the CDR3 with reference TRBV5-1 and TRBJ1-2 gives the whole variable domain KAGVTQTPRYLIKTRGQQVTLSCSPISGHRSVSWYQQTPGQGLQFLFEYFSETQRNKGNFPGRFSGRQFSNSRSEMNVSTLELGDSALYLCASSLAQGYGYTFGSGTRLTVV.

The J gene is TRBJ1-2, the V gene TRBV19. The CDR3 covers 15 residues. The germline gives CDR1 LNHDA, CDR2 SQIVND (reference sequence). CDR3 residues: CASSSTSLTVYGYTF.

The gene calls are TRBV4-3 and TRBJ2-1; the TCRdb D gene call, TRBD2, has no DNA to confirm it. CDR3 length: 17 amino acids. Germline-derived CDR1 and CDR2 are LGHNA and YSLEER. CDR3 in amino acids: CASSQGTSGGIYNEQFF.

This sequence joins TRBV29-1 and TRBJ2-5; checking the TCRdb D call of TRBD1 is not possible without DNA. The germline V gene has CDR1 SQVTM and CDR2 ANQGSEA. This CDR3 region has 15 residues. The CDR3 here is CSGAYSPRPQETQYF.

The CDR3 region is CASSLGGNLLDEQFF. The V gene is TRBV5-1, the J gene TRBJ2-1. The CDR3 is 15 amino acids. Germline assignment: CDR1 SGHRS and CDR2 YFSETQ.

This chain links TRBV29-1 with TRBJ2-5; no DNA is available, so the TRBD1 call from TCRdb remains unchecked. The CDR3 extends over 12 amino acids. Germline V gives CDR1 SQVTM, CDR2 ANQGSEA. The CDR3: CSVEQGRETQYF.

This chain joins TRBV14 and TRBJ2-1; TCRdb indicates TRBD1, and absent DNA this call remains unverified. CDR1 SGHDN and CDR2 FVKESK come from the germline V gene. This CDR3 has 17 residues. Here the CDR3 reads CASSQDLWRGAGNEQFF.

This chain uses TRBV19 with TRBJ2-2. The CDR3 spans 15 residues. CDR1 LNHDA and CDR2 SQIVND come from the germline V gene (reference sequence). CDR3: CASSKRGRNTGELFF.

The rearrangement uses TRBV3-1 and TRBJ2-7. This CDR3 is built from 13 residues. CDR1 is LGHDT and CDR2 is YNNKEL in the germline V gene (reference sequence). CDR3 sequence: CASSLGIGYEQYF.

The chain couples TRBV20-1 to TRBJ2-1; TCRdb names TRBD2, which stays unverified in the absence of DNA. Germline V lookup: CDR1 DFQATT, CDR2 SNEGSKA (reference sequence). The CDR3 contains 17 residues. This chain's CDR3 is CSPRLAGGRASSNEQFF.